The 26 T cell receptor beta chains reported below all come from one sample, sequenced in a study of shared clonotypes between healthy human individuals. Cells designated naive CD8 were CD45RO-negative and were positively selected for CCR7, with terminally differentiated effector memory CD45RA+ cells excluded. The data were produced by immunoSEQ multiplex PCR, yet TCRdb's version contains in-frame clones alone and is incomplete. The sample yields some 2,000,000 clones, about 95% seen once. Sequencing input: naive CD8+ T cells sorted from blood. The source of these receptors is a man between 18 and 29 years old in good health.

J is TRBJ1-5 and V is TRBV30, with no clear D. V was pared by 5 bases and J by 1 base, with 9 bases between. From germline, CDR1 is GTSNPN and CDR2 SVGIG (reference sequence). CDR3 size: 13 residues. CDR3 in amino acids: CAWGMDSNQPQHF. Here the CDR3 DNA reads TGTGCCTGGGGAATGGACAGCAATCAGCCCCAGCATTTT.

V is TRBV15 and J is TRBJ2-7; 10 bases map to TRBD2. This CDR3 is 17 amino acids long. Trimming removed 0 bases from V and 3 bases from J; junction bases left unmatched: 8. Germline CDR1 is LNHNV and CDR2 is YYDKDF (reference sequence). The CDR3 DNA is TGTGCCACCAGCAGAGAGCACCTAGCGGGAGAGGTCTACGAGCAGTACTTC. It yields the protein CATSREHLAGEVYEQYF.

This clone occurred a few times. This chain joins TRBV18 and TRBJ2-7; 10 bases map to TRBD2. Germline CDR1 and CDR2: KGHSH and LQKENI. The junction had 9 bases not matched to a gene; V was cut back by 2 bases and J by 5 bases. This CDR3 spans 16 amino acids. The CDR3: CASSPYPLAGANEQYF. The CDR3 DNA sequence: TGTGCCAGCTCACCATACCCCCTAGCGGGAGCTAACGAGCAGTACTTC.

This CDR3 reads CASIPPTEETQYF. The CDR3 DNA follows: TGTGCCAGCATCCCCCCGACAGAAGAGACCCAGTACTTC. The chain joins TRBV6-1 to TRBJ2-5; D may be TRBD1 (5 bases). Trimming cost V 7 bases and J 3 bases, with 12 bases left between them. The CDR3 is 13 amino acids. In germline, CDR1 is MNHNS, CDR2 SASEGT.

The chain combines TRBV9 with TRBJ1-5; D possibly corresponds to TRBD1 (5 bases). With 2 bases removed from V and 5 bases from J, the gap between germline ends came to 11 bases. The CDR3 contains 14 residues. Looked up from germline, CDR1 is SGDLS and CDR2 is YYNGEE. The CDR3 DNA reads TGTGCCAGCAGCGTTGAGGGACGGGATCAGCCCCAGCATTTT. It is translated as CASSVEGRDQPQHF.

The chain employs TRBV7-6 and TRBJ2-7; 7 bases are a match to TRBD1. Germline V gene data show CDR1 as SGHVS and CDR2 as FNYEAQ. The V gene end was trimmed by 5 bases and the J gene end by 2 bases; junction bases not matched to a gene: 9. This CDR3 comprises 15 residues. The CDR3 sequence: CASSPTGDYTYEQYF. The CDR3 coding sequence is TGTGCCAGCAGCCCAACAGGGGATTATACCTACGAGCAGTACTTC. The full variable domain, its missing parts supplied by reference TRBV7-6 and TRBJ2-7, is GAGVSQSPRYKVTKRGQDVALRCDPISGHVSLYWYRQALGQGPEFLTYFNYEAQQDKSGLPNDRFSAERPEGSISTLTIQRTEQRDSAMYRCASSPTGDYTYEQYFGPGTRLTVT.

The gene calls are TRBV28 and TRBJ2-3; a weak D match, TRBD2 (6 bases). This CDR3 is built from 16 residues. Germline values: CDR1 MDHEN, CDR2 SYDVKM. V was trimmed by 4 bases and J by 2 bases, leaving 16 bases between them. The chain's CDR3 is CASSWSGRGLTDTQYF. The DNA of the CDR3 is TGTGCCAGCAGTTGGTCCGGGCGGGGACTCACAGATACGCAGTATTTT.

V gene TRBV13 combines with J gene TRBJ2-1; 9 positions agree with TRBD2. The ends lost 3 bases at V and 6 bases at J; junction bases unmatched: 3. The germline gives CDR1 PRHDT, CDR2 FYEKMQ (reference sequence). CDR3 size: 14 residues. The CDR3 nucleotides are TGTGCCAGCAGCTTTAGCGGGGGTATCAATGAGCAGTTCTTC. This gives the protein CASSFSGGINEQFF.

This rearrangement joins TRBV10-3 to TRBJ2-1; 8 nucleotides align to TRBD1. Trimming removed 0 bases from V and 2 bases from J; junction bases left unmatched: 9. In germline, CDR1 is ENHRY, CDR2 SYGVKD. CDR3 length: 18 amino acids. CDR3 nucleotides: TGTGCCATCAGTGAGTCGGAGACAGGGGAAGAAACCTACAATGAGCAGTTCTTC. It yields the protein CAISESETGEETYNEQFF.

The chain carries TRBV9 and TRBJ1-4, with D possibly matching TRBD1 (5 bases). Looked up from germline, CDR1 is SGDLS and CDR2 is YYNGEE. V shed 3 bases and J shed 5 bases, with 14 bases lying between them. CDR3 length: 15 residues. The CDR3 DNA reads TGTGCCAGCAGCGCCCAAACAGGATTAAATGAAAAACTGTTTTTT. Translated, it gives CASSAQTGLNEKLFF.

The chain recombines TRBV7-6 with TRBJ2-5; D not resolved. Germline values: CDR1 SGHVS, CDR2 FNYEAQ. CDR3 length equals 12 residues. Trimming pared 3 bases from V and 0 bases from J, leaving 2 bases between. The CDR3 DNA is TGTGCCAGCAGCTTGTACCAAGAGACCCAGTACTTC. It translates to CASSLYQETQYF.

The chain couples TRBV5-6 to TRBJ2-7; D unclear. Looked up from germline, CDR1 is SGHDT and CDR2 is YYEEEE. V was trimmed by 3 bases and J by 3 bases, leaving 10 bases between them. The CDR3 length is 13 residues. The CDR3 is CASSSGDVYEQYF. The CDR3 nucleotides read TGTGCCAGCAGCTCCGGCGACGTCTACGAGCAGTACTTC. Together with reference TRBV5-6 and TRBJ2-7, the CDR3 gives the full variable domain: DAGVTQSPTHLIKTRGQQVTLRCSPKSGHDTVSWYQQALGQGPQFIFQYYEEEERQRGNFPDRFSGHQFPNYSSELNVNALLLGDSALYLCASSSGDVYEQYFGPGTRLTVT.

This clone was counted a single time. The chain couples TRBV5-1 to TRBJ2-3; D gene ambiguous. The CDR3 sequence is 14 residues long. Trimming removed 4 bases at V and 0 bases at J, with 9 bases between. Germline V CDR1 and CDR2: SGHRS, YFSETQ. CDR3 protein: CASSVGDSTDTQYF. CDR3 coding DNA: TGCGCCAGCAGCGTGGGTGATAGCACAGATACGCAGTATTTT.

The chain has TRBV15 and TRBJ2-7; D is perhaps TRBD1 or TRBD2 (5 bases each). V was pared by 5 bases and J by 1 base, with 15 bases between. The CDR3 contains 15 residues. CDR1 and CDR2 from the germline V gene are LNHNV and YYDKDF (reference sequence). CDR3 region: CATSVGTDSSYEQYF. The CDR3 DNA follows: TGTGCCACCAGCGTCGGGACGGATTCATCCTACGAGCAGTACTTC.

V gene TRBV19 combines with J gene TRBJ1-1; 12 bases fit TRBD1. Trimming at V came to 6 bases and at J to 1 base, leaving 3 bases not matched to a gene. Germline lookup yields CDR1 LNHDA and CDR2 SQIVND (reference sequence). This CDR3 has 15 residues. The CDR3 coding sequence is TGTGCCAGTAGAAGGGGACAGGGGGCGAACACTGAAGCTTTCTTT. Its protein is CASRRGQGANTEAFF.

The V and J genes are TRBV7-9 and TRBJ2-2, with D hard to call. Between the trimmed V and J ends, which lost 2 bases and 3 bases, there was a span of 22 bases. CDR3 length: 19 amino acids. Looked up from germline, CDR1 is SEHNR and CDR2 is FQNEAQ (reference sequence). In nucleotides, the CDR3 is TGTGCCAGCAGCTTACCCAATAGCCTCTCAGGACCGTACACCGGGGAGCTGTTTTTT. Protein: CASSLPNSLSGPYTGELFF. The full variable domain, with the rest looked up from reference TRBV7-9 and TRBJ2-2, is DTGVSQNPRHKITKRGQNVTFRCDPISEHNRLYWYRQTLGQGPEFLTYFQNEAQLEKSRLLSDRFSAERPKGSFSTLEIQRTEQGDSAMYLCASSLPNSLSGPYTGELFFGEGSRLTVL.

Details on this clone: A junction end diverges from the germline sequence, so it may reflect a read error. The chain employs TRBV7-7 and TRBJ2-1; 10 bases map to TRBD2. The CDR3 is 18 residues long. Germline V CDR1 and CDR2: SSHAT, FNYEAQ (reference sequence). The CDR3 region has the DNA TGTGCTAGCAGCTTGGGCCCGGGACTAGCGACGGGAGAAAATGAGCAGTTCTTC. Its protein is CASSLGPGLATGENEQFF.

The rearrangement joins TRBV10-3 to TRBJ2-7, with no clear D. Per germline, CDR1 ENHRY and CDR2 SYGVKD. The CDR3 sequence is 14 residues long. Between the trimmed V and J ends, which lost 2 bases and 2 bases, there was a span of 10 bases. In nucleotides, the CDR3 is TGTGCCATCAGTGAGCCCATGGACCCCTACGAGCAGTACTTC. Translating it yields CAISEPMDPYEQYF.

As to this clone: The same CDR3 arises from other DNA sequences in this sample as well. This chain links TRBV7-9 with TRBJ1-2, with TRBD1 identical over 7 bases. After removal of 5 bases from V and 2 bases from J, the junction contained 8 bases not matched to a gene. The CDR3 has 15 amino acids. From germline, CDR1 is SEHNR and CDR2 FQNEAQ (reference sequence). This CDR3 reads CASSLSPGQNYGYTF. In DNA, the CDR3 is TGTGCCAGCAGCCTTTCCCCGGGACAGAACTATGGCTACACCTTC.

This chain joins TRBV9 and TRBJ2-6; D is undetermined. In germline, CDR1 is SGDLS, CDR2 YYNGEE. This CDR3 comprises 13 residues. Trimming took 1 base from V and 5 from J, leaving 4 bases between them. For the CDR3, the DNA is TGTGCCAGCAGCGTATCCCGGGCCAACGTCCTGACTTTC. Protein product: CASSVSRANVLTF.

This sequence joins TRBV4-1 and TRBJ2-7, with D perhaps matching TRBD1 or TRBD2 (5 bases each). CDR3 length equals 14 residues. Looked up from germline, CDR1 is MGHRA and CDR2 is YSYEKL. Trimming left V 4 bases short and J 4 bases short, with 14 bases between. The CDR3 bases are TGCGCCAGCAGCCCATTACAGGTAGCGTACGAGCAGTACTTC. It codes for CASSPLQVAYEQYF.

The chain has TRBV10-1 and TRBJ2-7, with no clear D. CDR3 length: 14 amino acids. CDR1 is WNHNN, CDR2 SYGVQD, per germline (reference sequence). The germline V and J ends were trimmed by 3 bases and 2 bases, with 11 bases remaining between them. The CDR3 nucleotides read TGCGCCAGCAGTGATAACGGTGCACCCTACGAGCAGTACTTC. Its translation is CASSDNGAPYEQYF.

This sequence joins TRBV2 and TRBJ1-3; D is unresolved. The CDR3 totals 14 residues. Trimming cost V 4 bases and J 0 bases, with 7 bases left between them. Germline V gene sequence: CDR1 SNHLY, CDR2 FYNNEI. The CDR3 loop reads CASSVEYSGNTIYF. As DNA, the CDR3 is TGTGCCAGCAGTGTCGAGTACTCTGGAAACACCATATATTTT.

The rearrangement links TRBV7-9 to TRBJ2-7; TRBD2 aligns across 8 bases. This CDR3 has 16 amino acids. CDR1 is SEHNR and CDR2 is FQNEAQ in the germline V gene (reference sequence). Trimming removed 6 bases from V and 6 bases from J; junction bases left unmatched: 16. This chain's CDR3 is CASSTPLAVSSFEQYF. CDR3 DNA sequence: TGTGCCAGCAGTACCCCACTAGCGGTGTCTTCTTTCGAGCAGTACTTC.

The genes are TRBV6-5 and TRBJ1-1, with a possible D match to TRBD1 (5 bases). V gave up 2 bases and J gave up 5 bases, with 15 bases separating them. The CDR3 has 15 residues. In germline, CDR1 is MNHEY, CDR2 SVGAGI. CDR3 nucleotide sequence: TGTGCCAGCAGTTACGGGGCCAGCGGAGGGACTGAAGCTTTCTTT. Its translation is CASSYGASGGTEAFF.

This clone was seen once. CDR3 residues: CASRRDREGGPEAFF. CDR3 nucleotides: TGTGCCAGCAGAAGGGACAGGGAGGGTGGGCCTGAAGCTTTCTTT. The rearrangement links TRBV6-5 to TRBJ1-1, with TRBD1 identical over 9 bases. The CDR3 consists of 15 residues. Losses at the gene ends were 6 bases for V and 6 bases for J; bases not matched to a gene: 11. CDR1 and CDR2 (germline): MNHEY, SVGAGI.